The 9 T cell receptor beta chains given below trace back to one sample, sequenced in a study of blood T cell repertoires in COVID-19. Method: immunoSEQ multiplex PCR; TCRdb's copy keeps in-frame clones and lacks some. Of about 170,000 clones in the sample, approximately 90% were seen once. Material for sequencing was peripheral blood. The receptors shown here come from a man aged 18 to 30 with COVID-19, enrolled during active disease.

The V call is TRBV3-1 (or the pseudogene TRBV3-2), the J call TRBJ1-4; a possible D gene is TRBD1 (6 bases). Germline V gene data show CDR1 as LGHDT and CDR2 as YNNKEL (reference sequence). Trimming took 6 bases from V and 6 from J, leaving 20 bases between them. This CDR3 region has 16 residues. CDR3 region: CASSPTGLNRDEKLFF. The CDR3 DNA reads as TGTGCCAGCAGTCCCACAGGGCTCAACCGGGATGAAAAACTGTTTTTT.

The genes are TRBV7-8 and TRBJ2-5; TRBD2 aligns across 7 bases. The CDR3 sequence is 17 residues long. Germline assignment: CDR1 SGHVS and CDR2 FQNEAQ. Trimming at V came to 0 bases and at J to 5 bases, leaving 12 bases not matched to a gene. CDR3 sequence: CASSLAVFGLEIETQYF. The CDR3 DNA follows: TGTGCCAGCAGCTTAGCGGTATTCGGACTAGAGATTGAGACCCAGTACTTC.

This chain joins TRBV29-1 and TRBJ2-7, with a weak D call TRBD1 (5 bases). CDR1 and CDR2 (germline): SQVTM, ANQGSEA. V was pared by 6 bases and J by 2 bases, with 14 bases between. The CDR3 has 13 amino acids. In nucleotides, the CDR3 is TGCAGCGTGGTTTGGACATCCACCTACGAGCAGTACTTC. Encoded protein: CSVVWTSTYEQYF.

CDR3 sequence: CASSYSIQAGAYEQYF. CDR3 coding DNA: TGTGCCAGCAGTTACTCGATCCAGGCAGGGGCCTACGAGCAGTACTTC. This chain connects TRBV6-2 or TRBV6-3 to TRBJ2-7; D might be TRBD1 (6 bases). Trimming removed 0 bases from V and 2 bases from J, with 14 bases in between. This CDR3 is built from 16 residues. Per the germline V gene, CDR1 is MNHEY and CDR2 is SVGEGT.

This clone has only one observation. V gene TRBV30 combines with J gene TRBJ2-7, with unresolved D. Trimming took off 2 bases at V and 5 bases at J, with 10 bases between the two ends. CDR1 and CDR2 from the germline V gene are GTSNPN and SVGIG (reference sequence). This CDR3 contains 12 residues. This chain's CDR3 is CAWSFIVHEQYF. The CDR3 DNA is TGTGCCTGGAGTTTTATAGTACACGAGCAGTACTTC.

The rearrangement joins TRBV27 to TRBJ1-2, with 10 bases fitting TRBD1. The germline CDR1 and CDR2 sequences are MNHEY and SMNVEV (reference sequence). The junction had 11 bases not matched to a gene; V was cut back by 5 bases and J by 8 bases. The CDR3 has 15 amino acids. The CDR3 protein is CASSNDRGHREGYTF. In DNA form, the CDR3 reads TGTGCCAGCAGTAACGACAGGGGGCATCGTGAAGGCTACACCTTC.

The chain uses TRBV15 and TRBJ2-1; D is ambiguous. Germline loops: CDR1 LNHNV, CDR2 YYDKDF (reference sequence). There are 13 residues in the CDR3. The ends were cut back, 2 bases at V and 5 bases at J, with 7 bases in the middle. The CDR3 DNA is TGTGCCACCAGCAGAAGTGACAACAATGAGCAGTTCTTC. Protein sequence: CATSRSDNNEQFF.

The chain couples TRBV4-2 to TRBJ2-3, with a tentative D call TRBD2 (5 bases). Germline lookup yields CDR1 LGHNA and CDR2 YNFKEQ. This CDR3 region has 17 residues. The V end was cut by 0 bases, the J end by 0 bases, with 13 bases between. Here the CDR3 reads CASSQDFGLPSTDTQYF. Written as DNA, the CDR3 is TGTGCCAGCAGCCAAGATTTCGGACTGCCTAGCACAGATACGCAGTATTTT.

V is TRBV5-4 and J is TRBJ1-4; 9 bases map to TRBD1. Germline CDR1 SGHNT, CDR2 YYREEE (reference sequence). CDR3 size: 13 residues. After removal of 5 bases from V and 10 bases from J, the junction contained 6 bases not matched to a gene. This CDR3 reads CASRDRGGRKLFF. The DNA of the CDR3 is TGTGCCAGCAGGGACAGGGGAGGAAGAAAACTGTTTTTT. The full variable domain, with the rest looked up from reference TRBV5-4 and TRBJ1-4, is ETGVTQSPTHLIKTRGQQVTLRCSSQSGHNTVSWYQQALGQGPQFIFQYYREEENGRGNFPPRFSGLQFPNYSSELNVNALELDDSALYLCASRDRGGRKLFFGSGTQLSVL.